This TCR beta chain was identified during a study of identifying expanded T cells in peripheral blood. Findings and limits, study-wide: Approximately 2-week clone count variance significantly increased as total template count grew.

Comments on this clone: Its specificity is not known.

The CDR3 runs to 16 residues. In germline, CDR1 is LNHDA, CDR2 SQIVND (reference sequence). V lost 3 bases to trimming and J lost 0 bases; unmatched junction nucleotides: 5. Measured with immunoSEQ multiplex PCR; TCRdb has only the in-frame clones, and not every one. The top ten hold approximately 5.7% of the sample, which has 100,000 to 110,000 clones, 88% seen once. Source material: blood. This TCR was recovered from a person between 18 and 75 years old in good health. The chain is built from TRBV19 and TRBJ1-5; TRBD1 matches at 7 bases. CDR3 protein: CASSIRGQYSNQPQHF. The CDR3 bases are TGTGCCAGTAGTATCCGGGGACAGTATAGCAATCAGCCCCAGCATTTT.